This TCR beta chain was obtained from a study of CD8 T cells in Susac syndrome. An amount of RNA that ranged from 0.5 to 1 ug was reverse transcribed with random hexamers. An immunoSEQ multiplex PCR generated amplified TCR beta CDR3 products spanning 54 Vbeta and 13 Jbeta. Using its own MiXCR run on the immunoSEQ multiplex PCR reads, TCRdb lists one record per CDR3 protein. Of 150,000 to 200,000 distinct CDR3 sequences in the sample, 90% to 95% were seen once. V was pared by 5 bases and J by 4 bases, with 14 bases between. The germline V gene encodes CDR1 LGHNA and CDR2 YSLEER. The CDR3 has 14 amino acids.

The V and J genes are TRBV4-3 and TRBJ1-2; D ambiguous. This TCR was recovered from a human donor in good health. The specimen was CD4+ T cells from PBMCs. The CDR3 DNA reads TGCGCCAGCAGCAGCCGTGGGGATCGCTATGGCTACACCTTC. Amino acids: CASSSRGDRYGYTF.